The 5 T cell receptor beta chains below come from one sample, sequenced in a study of T cell responses to AZD1222 COVID-19 vaccine. Sequencing used immunoSEQ multiplex PCR; TCRdb keeps in-frame clones, though not all of them. The sample includes under 150,000 clones, 93% of them seen just once. The input for sequencing was peripheral blood, taken on day 0 of AZD1222 vaccination. The source of these receptors is an adult in good health.

The chain combines TRBV7-2 with TRBJ2-2, with 11 nucleotides matching TRBD2. Germline V lookup: CDR1 SGHTA, CDR2 FQGNSA. CDR3 length equals 17 residues. J was trimmed by 5 bases and V by 3 bases; bases with no gene match: 8. In nucleotides, the CDR3 is TGTGCCAGCAGCTTCGGATTGACTAGCGGGGAAACCGGGGAGCTGTTTTTT. Its translation is CASSFGLTSGETGELFF. Looking up the rest from reference TRBV7-2 and TRBJ2-2 gives the full variable domain: GAGVSQSPSNKVTEKGKDVELRCDPISGHTALYWYRQSLGQGLEFLIYFQGNSAPDKSGLPSDRFSAERTGGSVSTLTIQRTQQEDSAVYLCASSFGLTSGETGELFFGEGSRLTVL.

DNA for the CDR3: TGTGCCAGCAGTCGGGGGTTAGGGGGCGAAAAACTGTTTTTT. Protein: CASSRGLGGEKLFF. The genes are TRBV6-5 and TRBJ1-4; 7 bases are shared with TRBD1. Germline CDR1 reads MNHEY; CDR2 reads SVGAGI. The CDR3 is made up of 14 amino acids. The V gene end was trimmed by 5 bases and the J gene end by 8 bases; junction bases not matched to a gene: 8.

The chain links TRBV6-5 to TRBJ1-1, with D possibly matching TRBD1 (6 bases). Germline CDR1 is MNHEY and CDR2 is SVGAGI. This CDR3 comprises 15 residues. The germline V and J ends were trimmed by 2 bases and 5 bases, with 15 bases remaining between them. CDR3 amino acids: CASSYVYREGTEAFF. As DNA, the CDR3 is TGTGCCAGCAGTTACGTATACAGGGAAGGGACTGAAGCTTTCTTT.

This chain joins TRBV11-2 and TRBJ2-7, with a possible D match to TRBD1 (6 bases). CDR3 length equals 14 residues. CDR1 is SGHAT and CDR2 is FQNNGV in the germline V gene. Trimming shortened V by 5 bases and J by 6 bases, and 17 bases separated the two germline ends. The CDR3: CASSPITTGIEQYF. Here the CDR3 DNA reads TGTGCCAGCAGCCCAATTACTACAGGGATCGAGCAGTACTTC.

The CDR3 spells CATEGNTIYF. In DNA, the CDR3 is TGTGCCACCGAGGGAAACACCATATATTTT. V is TRBV19 and J is TRBJ1-3; no clear D. Trimming took 10 bases from V and 4 from J, leaving 5 bases between them. Germline V gene sequence: CDR1 LNHDA, CDR2 SQIVND (reference sequence). There are 10 residues in the CDR3.